One and the same sample provided the 9 T cell receptor beta chains below, sequenced in a study of long-term antiretroviral therapy in people with HIV. Researchers ran immunoSEQ v3.0 at survey level. Profiling relied on immunoSEQ multiplex PCR, and the TCRdb table lists in-frame clones only, not all of them. The sample carries fewer than 20,000 clones, around 81% recorded once. The material was unsorted PBMCs, obtained 0.3 years before starting antiretroviral therapy. The receptors stem from a man in his fifties or sixties with HIV.

This chain joins TRBV7-9 and TRBJ2-3; D not certain. From germline, CDR1 is SEHNR and CDR2 FQNEAQ (reference sequence). The CDR3 loop spans 12 amino acids. With 4 bases removed from V and 0 bases from J, the gap between germline ends came to 2 bases. The CDR3 sequence: CASSSSTDTQYF. CDR3 DNA: TGTGCCAGCAGCTCGAGCACAGATACGCAGTATTTT. The full variable domain, its missing parts supplied by reference TRBV7-9 and TRBJ2-3, is DTGVSQNPRHKITKRGQNVTFRCDPISEHNRLYWYRQTLGQGPEFLTYFQNEAQLEKSRLLSDRFSAERPKGSFSTLEIQRTEQGDSAMYLCASSSSTDTQYFGPGTRLTVL.

The chain uses TRBV4-1 and TRBJ1-1; D gene ambiguous. Trimming shortened V by 0 bases and J by 8 bases, and 7 bases separated the two germline ends. The CDR3 has 12 residues. CDR1 and CDR2 from the germline V gene are MGHRA and YSYEKL. The CDR3 sequence: CASSQESDEAFF. CDR3 sequence (DNA): TGCGCCAGCAGCCAAGAGTCGGACGAAGCTTTCTTT.

The CDR3 coding sequence is TGTGCCAGTAGTATCGGGGGGGGAGGCAGCACTGAAGCTTTCTTT. Translating gives CASSIGGGGSTEAFF. This rearrangement joins TRBV19 to TRBJ1-1; TRBD1 is a possible D gene (5 bases). The V gene's germline CDR1 is LNHDA and CDR2 SQIVND (reference sequence). The CDR3 covers 15 residues. Deletions cut 3 bases from V and 4 bases from J, with 15 bases between.

The gene calls are TRBV5-5 and TRBJ2-2; possibly TRBD1 for D (6 bases). Trimming cost V 0 bases and J 1 base, with 13 bases left between them. Germline lookup yields CDR1 SGHKS and CDR2 YYEKEE (reference sequence). This CDR3 is 17 amino acids long. CDR3: CASSLAPGQKNTGELFF. CDR3 DNA: TGTGCCAGCAGCTTGGCCCCAGGACAGAAGAACACCGGGGAGCTGTTTTTT. Variable domain in full (rest from reference TRBV5-5 and TRBJ2-2): DAGVTQSPTHLIKTRGQQVTLRCSPISGHKSVSWYQQVLGQGPQFIFQYYEKEERGRGNFPDRFSARQFPNYSSELNVNALLLGDSALYLCASSLAPGQKNTGELFFGEGSRLTVL.

V gene TRBV27 combines with J gene TRBJ2-6; no clear D. The CDR3 is 16 residues long. V dropped 8 bases and J dropped 0 bases, with 14 bases sitting between them. The germline V gene has CDR1 MNHEY and CDR2 SMNVEV (reference sequence). The CDR3 spells CASGKDGASGANVLTF. CDR3 DNA: TGTGCCAGCGGAAAAGACGGAGCCTCTGGGGCCAACGTCCTGACTTTC.

The CDR3 is CASSWGLAGGSSEQFF. The CDR3 coding sequence is TGCGCCAGCAGCTGGGGACTAGCGGGAGGCTCTAGTGAGCAGTTCTTC. V usage is TRBV5-1 and J usage is TRBJ2-1; TRBD2 matches 15 bases. Losses at the gene ends were 3 bases for V and 9 bases for J; bases not matched to a gene: 7. Germline values: CDR1 SGHRS, CDR2 YFSETQ. The CDR3 consists of 16 residues. Based on the CDR3 plus reference TRBV5-1 and TRBJ2-1, the full variable domain is KAGVTQTPRYLIKTRGQQVTLSCSPISGHRSVSWYQQTPGQGLQFLFEYFSETQRNKGNFPGRFSGRQFSNSRSEMNVSTLELGDSALYLCASSWGLAGGSSEQFFGPGTRLTVL.

The gene calls are TRBV19 and TRBJ1-1; 9 bases are shared with TRBD1. V lost 2 bases to trimming and J lost 0 bases; unmatched junction nucleotides: 10. The length of the CDR3 is 18 residues. The germline gives CDR1 LNHDA, CDR2 SQIVND (reference sequence). As DNA, the CDR3 is TGTGCCAGTAGTATACGCTACAGGGGGCAAGGGATGAACACTGAAGCTTTCTTT. Its protein is CASSIRYRGQGMNTEAFF.

The chain has TRBV28 and TRBJ2-7; TRBD1 matches at 8 bases. The germline V gene has CDR1 MDHEN and CDR2 SYDVKM. The length of the CDR3 is 15 residues. V lost 6 bases to trimming and J lost 2 bases; unmatched junction nucleotides: 9. The chain's CDR3 is CASRGADRDTYEQYF. CDR3 bases: TGTGCCAGCAGGGGAGCGGACAGGGACACCTACGAGCAGTACTTC.

This chain links TRBV4-3 with TRBJ1-3; the D is unclear. There are 16 residues in the CDR3. The germline gives CDR1 LGHNA, CDR2 YSLEER. Trimming removed 0 bases at V and 1 base at J, with 10 bases between. The CDR3, as DNA: TGCGCCAGCAGCCAAGATTCTCCAGGATCTGGAAACACCATATATTTT. Amino acids: CASSQDSPGSGNTIYF.